This T cell receptor (beta chain) was sequenced during a study of shared clonotypes between healthy human individuals. At the level of the study: The donor group consisted of a couple of women and three men, aged 18 to 49. Each donor contributed plates that comprised three CD4 naive, three CD4 memory, two CD8 naive and one CD8 memory.

Study results and limitations: A few donors held about 5% of naive CD4 clonotypes in common.

The CDR3 is 11 residues long. Germline V gene data show CDR1 as DFQATT and CDR2 as SNEGSKA (reference sequence). V was trimmed by 5 bases and J by 4 bases, leaving 8 bases between them. Only in-frame clones appear in the TCRdb table, and some are missing; sequencing was by immunoSEQ multiplex PCR. The data hold around 1.1 million clones, with around three quarters observed a single time. Splitting of CD4+ cells produced CD45RA+ naive and CD45RA-negative memory subsets. Of note for this clone: Its antigen is unknown.

The sample consisted of memory CD4+ T cells from PBMCs. Stated subset: CD45RA-negative fraction. The TCR originated in a man between 18 and 29 years old in good health. Some clones in this sample may be carry-over from other donors' samples. The chain carries TRBV20-1 and TRBJ1-2; D gene ambiguous. The CDR3 nucleotides read TGCAGTGCTTTAGCACGCTATGGCTACACCTTC. This encodes CSALARYGYTF.